This T cell receptor beta chain was recovered during a study of blood T cell repertoires in COVID-19. Authors' analysis steps: Quantification of nucleated cells was approximated via reference gene primer amplification. Profiling relied on immunoSEQ multiplex PCR, and the TCRdb table lists in-frame clones only, not all of them. V and J calls and clone size are as listed in that table; D and trimming were resolved from the DNA. The table lists under 250,000 clones, approximately 88% of them singletons. A Seattle source enrolled patients during active infection and followed them longitudinally. Trimming removed 1 base from V and 1 base from J, with 8 bases in between. The CDR3 is 15 residues long. Germline V gives CDR1 SGHVS, CDR2 FQNEAQ.

The rearrangement links TRBV7-8 to TRBJ2-1, with D possibly TRBD2 on 5 matching bases. The sequence was collected from a woman aged 25-40 years with COVID-19, enrolled during active disease. Sequenced input: peripheral blood. The CDR3, as DNA: TGTGCCAGCAGCTTAGTTGGGAGTTCCTACAATGAGCAGTTCTTC. Translation: CASSLVGSSYNEQFF.